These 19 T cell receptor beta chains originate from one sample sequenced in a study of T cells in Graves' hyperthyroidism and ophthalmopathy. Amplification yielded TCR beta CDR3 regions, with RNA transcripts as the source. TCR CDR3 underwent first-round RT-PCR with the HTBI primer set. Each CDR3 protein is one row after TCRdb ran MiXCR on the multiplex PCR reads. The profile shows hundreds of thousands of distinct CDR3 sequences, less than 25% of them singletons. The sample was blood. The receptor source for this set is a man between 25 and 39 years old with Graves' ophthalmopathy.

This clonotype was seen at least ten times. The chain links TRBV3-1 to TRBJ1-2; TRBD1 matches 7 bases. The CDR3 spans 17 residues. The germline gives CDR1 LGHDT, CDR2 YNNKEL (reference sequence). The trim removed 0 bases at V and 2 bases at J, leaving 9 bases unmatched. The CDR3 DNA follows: TGTGCCAGCAGCCAAGATGACCCCGGGACAGAGAACTATGGCTACACCTTC. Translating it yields CASSQDDPGTENYGYTF.

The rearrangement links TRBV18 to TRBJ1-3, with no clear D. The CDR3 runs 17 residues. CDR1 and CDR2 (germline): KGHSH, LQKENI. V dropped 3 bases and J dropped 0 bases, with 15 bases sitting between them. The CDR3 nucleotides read TGTGCCAGCTCACCCAATGATCCGATCCTCTCTGGAAACACCATATATTTT. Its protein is CASSPNDPILSGNTIYF.

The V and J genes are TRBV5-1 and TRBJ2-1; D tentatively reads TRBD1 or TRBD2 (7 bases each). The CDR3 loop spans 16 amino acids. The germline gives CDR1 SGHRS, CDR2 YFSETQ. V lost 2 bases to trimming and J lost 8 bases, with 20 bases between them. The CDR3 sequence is CASSLLSGGGGDEQFF. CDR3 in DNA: TGCGCCAGCAGCTTATTATCGGGAGGAGGGGGCGATGAGCAGTTCTTC.

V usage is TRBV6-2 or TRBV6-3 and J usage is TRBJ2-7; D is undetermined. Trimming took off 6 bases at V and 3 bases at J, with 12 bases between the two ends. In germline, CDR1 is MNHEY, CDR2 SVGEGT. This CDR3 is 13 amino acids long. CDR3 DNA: TGTGCCAGCAGGCTGGAGTACGGCTACGAGCAGTACTTC. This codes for CASRLEYGYEQYF.

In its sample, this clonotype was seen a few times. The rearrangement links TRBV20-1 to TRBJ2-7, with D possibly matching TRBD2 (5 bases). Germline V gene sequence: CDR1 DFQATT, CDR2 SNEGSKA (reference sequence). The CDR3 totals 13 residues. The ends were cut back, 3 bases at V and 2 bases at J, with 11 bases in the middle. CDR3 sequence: CSARSSGTYEQYF. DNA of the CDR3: TGCAGTGCTAGGTCCAGCGGCACCTACGAGCAGTACTTC.

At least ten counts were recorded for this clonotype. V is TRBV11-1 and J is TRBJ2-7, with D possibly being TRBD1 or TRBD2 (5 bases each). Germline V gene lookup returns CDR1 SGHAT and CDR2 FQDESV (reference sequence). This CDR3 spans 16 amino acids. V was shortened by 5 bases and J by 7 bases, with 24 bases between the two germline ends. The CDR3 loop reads CASSPFRGGHLGEQYF. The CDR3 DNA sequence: TGTGCCAGCAGCCCCTTCCGGGGCGGACACTTGGGGGAGCAGTACTTC.

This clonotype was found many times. The CDR3 coding sequence is TGTGCCACCAGCAGAGATTATCTAAGCGGGGGATCAGGAACAGATACGCAGTATTTT. Its translation is CATSRDYLSGGSGTDTQYF. The V and J genes are TRBV15 and TRBJ2-3, with TRBD2 matching over 8 bases. The trim removed 0 bases at V and 3 bases at J, leaving 14 bases unmatched. This CDR3 has 19 residues. Germline V CDR1 and CDR2: LNHNV, YYDKDF (reference sequence).

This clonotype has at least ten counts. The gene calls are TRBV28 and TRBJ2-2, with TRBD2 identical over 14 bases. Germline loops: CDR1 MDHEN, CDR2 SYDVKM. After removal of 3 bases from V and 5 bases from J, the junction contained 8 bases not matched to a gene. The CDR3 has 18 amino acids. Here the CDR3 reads CASSLSGLAGGGTGELFF. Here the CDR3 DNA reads TGTGCCAGCAGTTTGAGCGGACTAGCGGGAGGAGGAACCGGGGAGCTGTTTTTT.

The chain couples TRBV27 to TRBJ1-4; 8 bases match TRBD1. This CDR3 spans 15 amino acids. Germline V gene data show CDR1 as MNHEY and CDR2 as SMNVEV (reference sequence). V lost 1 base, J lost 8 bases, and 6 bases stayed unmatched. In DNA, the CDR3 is TGTGCCAGCAGTTTATATGGTCAGGGGGCGGAAAAACTGTTTTTT. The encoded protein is CASSLYGQGAEKLFF.

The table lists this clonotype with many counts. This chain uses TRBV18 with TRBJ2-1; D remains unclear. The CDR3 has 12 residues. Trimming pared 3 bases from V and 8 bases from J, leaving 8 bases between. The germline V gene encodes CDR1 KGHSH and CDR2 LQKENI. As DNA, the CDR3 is TGTGCCAGCTCACCGCCGAAGTATGAGCAGTTCTTC. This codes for CASSPPKYEQFF.

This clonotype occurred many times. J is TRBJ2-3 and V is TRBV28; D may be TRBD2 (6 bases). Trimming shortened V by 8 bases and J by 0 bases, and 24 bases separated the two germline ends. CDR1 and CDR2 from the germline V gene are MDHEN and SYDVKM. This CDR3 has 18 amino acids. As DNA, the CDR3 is TGTGCCAGCGATATTCTTCGGGCGGGGATGCTTAGCACAGATACGCAGTATTTT. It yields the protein CASDILRAGMLSTDTQYF.

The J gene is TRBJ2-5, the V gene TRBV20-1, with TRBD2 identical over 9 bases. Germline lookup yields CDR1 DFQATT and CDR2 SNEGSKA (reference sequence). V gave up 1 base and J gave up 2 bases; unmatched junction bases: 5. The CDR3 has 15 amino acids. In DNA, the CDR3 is TGCAGTGCTAGAGCACGACTAGCGGTACAAGAGACCCAGTACTTC. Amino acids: CSARARLAVQETQYF.

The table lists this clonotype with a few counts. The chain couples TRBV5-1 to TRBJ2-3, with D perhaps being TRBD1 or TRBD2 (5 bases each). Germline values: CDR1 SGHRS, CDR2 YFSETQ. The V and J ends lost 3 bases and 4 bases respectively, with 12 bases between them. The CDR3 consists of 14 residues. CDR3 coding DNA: TGCGCCAGCAGCTCTGGTGGGGGAGCAGATACGCAGTATTTT. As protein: CASSSGGGADTQYF.

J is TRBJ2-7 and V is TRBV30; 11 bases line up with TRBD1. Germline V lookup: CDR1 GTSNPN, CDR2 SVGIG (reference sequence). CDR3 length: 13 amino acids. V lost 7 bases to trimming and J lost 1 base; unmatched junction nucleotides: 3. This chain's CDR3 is CALGQGASYEQYF. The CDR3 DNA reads TGTGCCTTAGGACAGGGGGCTTCCTACGAGCAGTACTTC.

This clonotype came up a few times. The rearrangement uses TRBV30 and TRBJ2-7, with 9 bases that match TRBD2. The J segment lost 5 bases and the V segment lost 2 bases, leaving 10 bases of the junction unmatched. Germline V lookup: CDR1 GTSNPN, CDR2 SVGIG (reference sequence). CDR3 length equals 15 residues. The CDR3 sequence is CAWSSGGLAGDEQYF. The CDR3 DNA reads TGTGCCTGGAGTTCCGGGGGACTAGCAGGCGACGAGCAGTACTTC.

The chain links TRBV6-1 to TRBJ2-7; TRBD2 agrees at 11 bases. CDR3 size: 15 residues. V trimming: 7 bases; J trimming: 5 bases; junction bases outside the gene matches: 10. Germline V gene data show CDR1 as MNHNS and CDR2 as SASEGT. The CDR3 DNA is TGTGCCAGCACCGGTACTAGCGGGAGAGTGCACGAGCAGTACTTC. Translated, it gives CASTGTSGRVHEQYF.

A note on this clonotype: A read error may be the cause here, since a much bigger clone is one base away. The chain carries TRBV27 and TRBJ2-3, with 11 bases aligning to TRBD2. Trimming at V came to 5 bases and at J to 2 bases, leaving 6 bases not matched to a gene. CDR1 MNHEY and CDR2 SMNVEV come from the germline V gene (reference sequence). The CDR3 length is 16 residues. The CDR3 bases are TGTGCCAGCAGTCTCCTAGCGGGAGGCAACACAGATACGCAGTATTTT. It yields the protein CASSLLAGGNTDTQYF.

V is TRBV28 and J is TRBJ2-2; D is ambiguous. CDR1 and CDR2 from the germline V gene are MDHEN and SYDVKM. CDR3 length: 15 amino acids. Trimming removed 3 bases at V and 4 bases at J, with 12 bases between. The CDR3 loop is CASSFRQTGTGELFF. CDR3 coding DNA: TGTGCCAGCAGTTTTCGGCAGACGGGCACCGGGGAGCTGTTTTTT.

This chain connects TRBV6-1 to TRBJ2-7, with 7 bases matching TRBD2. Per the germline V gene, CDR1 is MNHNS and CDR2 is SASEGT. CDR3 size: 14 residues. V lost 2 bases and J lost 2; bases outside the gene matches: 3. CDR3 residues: CASSEWLAAYEQYF. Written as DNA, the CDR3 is TGTGCCAGCAGTGAATGGCTAGCGGCCTACGAGCAGTACTTC.